The TCR beta chain described here comes from a study of blood T cell repertoires in COVID-19. CDR1 is ENHRY and CDR2 is SYGVKD in the germline V gene. The CDR3 loop spans 15 amino acids. J was trimmed by 5 bases and V by 5 bases; bases with no gene match: 9. Libraries were prepared by immunoSEQ multiplex PCR; TCRdb keeps only in-frame clonotypes and omits some of them. The sample shows 65,000 to 90,000 clones, around 83% of them seen only once. Input material: peripheral blood. V gene TRBV10-3 combines with J gene TRBJ2-7, with 10 bases lining up with TRBD1. The sequence derives from a woman aged 60 to 75 with acute or convalescent COVID-19. CDR3 sequence reads: CAISTYGTGADEQYF. CDR3 sequence (DNA): TGTGCCATCAGTACGTACGGGACAGGGGCCGACGAGCAGTACTTC.